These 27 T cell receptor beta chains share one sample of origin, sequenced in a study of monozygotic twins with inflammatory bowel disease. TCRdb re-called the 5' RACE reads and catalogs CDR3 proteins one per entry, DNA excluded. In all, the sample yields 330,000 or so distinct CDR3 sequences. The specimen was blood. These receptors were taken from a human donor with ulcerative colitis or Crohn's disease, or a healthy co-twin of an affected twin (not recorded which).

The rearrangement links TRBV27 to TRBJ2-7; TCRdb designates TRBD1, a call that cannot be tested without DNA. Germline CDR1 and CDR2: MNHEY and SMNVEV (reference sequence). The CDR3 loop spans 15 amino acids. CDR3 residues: CASSLTGGPFYEQYF.

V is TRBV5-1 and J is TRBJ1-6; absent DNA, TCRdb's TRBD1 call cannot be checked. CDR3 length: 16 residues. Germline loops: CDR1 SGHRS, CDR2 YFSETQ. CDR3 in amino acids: CASSTYGQGLDSPLHF.

CDR3 in amino acids: CASSGGRGADTQYF. This sequence joins TRBV6-1 and TRBJ2-3; TCRdb's D call of TRBD1 is untestable without DNA. The germline CDR1 and CDR2 sequences are MNHNS and SASEGT. CDR3 length: 14 residues.

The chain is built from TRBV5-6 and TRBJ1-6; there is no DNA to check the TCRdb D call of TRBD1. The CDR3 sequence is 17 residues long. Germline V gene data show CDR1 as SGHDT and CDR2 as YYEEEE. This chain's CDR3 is CASSLDFGQNYNSPLHF.

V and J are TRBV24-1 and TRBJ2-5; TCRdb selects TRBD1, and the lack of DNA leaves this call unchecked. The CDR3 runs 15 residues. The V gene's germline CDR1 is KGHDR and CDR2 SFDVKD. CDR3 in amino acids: CATSDTGHGVETQYF.

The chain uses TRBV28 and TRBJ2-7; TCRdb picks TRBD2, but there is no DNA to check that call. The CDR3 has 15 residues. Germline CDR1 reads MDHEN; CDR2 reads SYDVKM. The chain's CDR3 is CASSLDAGSSYEQYF.

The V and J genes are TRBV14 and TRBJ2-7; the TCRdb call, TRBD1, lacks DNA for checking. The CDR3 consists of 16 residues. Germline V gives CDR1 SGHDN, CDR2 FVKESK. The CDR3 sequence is CASSQDVPGFSYEQYF.

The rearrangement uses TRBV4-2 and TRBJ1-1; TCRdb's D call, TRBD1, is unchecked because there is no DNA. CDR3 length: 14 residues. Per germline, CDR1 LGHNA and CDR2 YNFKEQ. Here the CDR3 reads CASSRGSGFTEAFF.

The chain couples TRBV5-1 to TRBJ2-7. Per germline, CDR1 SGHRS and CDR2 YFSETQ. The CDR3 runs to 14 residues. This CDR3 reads CASSFELGSYEQYF.

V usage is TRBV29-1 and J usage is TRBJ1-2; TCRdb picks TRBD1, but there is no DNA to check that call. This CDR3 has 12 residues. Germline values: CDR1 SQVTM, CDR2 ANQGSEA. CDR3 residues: CSVLGQGGGYTF.

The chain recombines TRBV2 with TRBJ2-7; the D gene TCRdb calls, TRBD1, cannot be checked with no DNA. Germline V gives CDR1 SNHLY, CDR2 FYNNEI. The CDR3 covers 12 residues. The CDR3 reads CASRRTAYEQYF.

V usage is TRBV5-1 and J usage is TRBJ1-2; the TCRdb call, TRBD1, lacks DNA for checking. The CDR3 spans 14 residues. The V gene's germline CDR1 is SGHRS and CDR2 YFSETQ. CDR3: CASSLEGQLYGYTF.

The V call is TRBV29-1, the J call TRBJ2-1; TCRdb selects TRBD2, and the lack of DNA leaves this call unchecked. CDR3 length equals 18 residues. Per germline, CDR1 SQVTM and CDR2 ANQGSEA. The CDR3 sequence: CSAGVDYASGRSYNEQFF.

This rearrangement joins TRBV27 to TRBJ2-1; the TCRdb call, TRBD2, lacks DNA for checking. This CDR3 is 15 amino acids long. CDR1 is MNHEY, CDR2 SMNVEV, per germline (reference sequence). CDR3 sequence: CASSLGTRAVNEQFF.

Here the CDR3 reads CATIRGQFSNQPQHF. The V gene is TRBV28, the J gene TRBJ1-5. CDR1 and CDR2 (germline): MDHEN, SYDVKM. CDR3 length: 15 amino acids.

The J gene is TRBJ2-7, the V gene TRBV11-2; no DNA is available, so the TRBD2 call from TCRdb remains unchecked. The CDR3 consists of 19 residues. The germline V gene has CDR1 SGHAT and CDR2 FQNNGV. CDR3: CASSSRTSGGTAGSYEQYF.

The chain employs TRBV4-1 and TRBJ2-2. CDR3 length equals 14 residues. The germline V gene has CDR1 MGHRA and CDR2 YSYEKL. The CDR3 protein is CASSQDPGTGELFF.

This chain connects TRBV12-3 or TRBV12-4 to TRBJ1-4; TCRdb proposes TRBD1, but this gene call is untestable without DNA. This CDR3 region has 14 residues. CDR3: CASSFGGTNEKLFF.

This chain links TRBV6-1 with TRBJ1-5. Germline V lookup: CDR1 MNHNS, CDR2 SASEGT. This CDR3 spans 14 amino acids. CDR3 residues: CASSEGGANQPQHF.

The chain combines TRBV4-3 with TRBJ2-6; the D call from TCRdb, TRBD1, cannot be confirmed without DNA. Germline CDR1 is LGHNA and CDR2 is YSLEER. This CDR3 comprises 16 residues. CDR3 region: CASSPSVPGQGRLLTF.

CDR3 protein: CASRGDSPLHF. The J gene is TRBJ1-6, the V gene TRBV28; the TCRdb D gene call, TRBD1, has no DNA to confirm it. The CDR3 is 11 residues long. Germline CDR1 MDHEN, CDR2 SYDVKM. The complete variable domain, with remaining parts taken from reference TRBV28 and TRBJ1-6, reads DVKVTQSSRYLVKRTGEKVFLECVQDMDHENMFWYRQDPGLGLRLIYFSYDVKMKEKGDIPEGYSVSREKKERFSLILESASTNQTSMYLCASRGDSPLHFGNGTRLTVT.

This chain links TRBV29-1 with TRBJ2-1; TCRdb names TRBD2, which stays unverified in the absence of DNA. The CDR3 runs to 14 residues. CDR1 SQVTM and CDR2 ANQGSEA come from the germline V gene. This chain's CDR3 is CSVTAGVGGDEQFF.

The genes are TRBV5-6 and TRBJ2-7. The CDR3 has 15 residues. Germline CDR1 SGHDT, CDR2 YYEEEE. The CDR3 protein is CASSLVPTSSYEQYF.

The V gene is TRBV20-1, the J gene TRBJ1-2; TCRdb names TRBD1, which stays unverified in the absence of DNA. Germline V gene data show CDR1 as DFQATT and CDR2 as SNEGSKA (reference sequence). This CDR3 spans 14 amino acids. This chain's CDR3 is CSASLPGANYGYTF.

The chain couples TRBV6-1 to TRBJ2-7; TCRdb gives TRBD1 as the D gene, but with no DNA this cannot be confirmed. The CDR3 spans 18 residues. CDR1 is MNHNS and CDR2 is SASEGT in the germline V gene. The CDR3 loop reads CASSRRPPNSLVGYEQYF.

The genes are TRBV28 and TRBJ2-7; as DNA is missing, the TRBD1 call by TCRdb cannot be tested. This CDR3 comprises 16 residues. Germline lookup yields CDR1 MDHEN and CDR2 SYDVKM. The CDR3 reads CASSRDGTVSSYEQYF.

The CDR3 protein is CASSLDLTPDLNTEAFF. This chain connects TRBV5-1 to TRBJ1-1. CDR1 is SGHRS, CDR2 YFSETQ, per germline. This CDR3 comprises 17 residues.